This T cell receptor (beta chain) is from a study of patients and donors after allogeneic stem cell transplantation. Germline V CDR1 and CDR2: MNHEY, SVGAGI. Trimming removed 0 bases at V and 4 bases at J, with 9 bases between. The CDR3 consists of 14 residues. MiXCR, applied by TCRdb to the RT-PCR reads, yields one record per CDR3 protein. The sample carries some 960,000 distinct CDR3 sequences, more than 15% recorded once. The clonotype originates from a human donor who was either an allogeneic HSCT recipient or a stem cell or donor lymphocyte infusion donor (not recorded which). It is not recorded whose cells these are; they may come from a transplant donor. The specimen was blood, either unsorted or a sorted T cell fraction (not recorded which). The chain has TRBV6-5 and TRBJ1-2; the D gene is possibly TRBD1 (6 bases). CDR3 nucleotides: TGTGCCAGCAGTTACTCTGGGACATCCTATGGCTACACCTTC. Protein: CASSYSGTSYGYTF.